Listed below are T cell receptor beta chains from one sample, sequenced in a study of T cells in Graves' hyperthyroidism and ophthalmopathy. TCRdb passed the multiplex PCR reads through MiXCR, listing each CDR3 protein once. The table has about 700,000 distinct CDR3 sequences, 14% seen once. Sequencing was performed on blood. These receptors were collected from a woman aged 18-35 years with Graves' hyperthyroidism. The CDR3 runs from the conserved cysteine through the conserved F or W. A D gene is named only where the DNA matches it firmly. Not all rows give a size; the values are once, few, many and, for expanded clones, a class.

clone size | J gene | V gene | D gene | CDR3 DNA | CDR3 protein
many | TRBJ2-2 | TRBV6-2/TRBV6-3 | . | TGTGCCAGCAGTTATATGGGAGCTGGGAACACCGGGGAGCTGTTTTTT | CASSYMGAGNTGELFF
many | TRBJ1-5 | TRBV20-1 | . | TGCAGTGCTAGAGATAGGGGGGGGGAGAATCAGCCCCAGCATTTT | CSARDRGGENQPQHF
many | TRBJ2-7 | TRBV20-1 | . | TGCAGTGCTAGGGGACCAGACAGGACCTACGAGCAGTACTTC | CSARGPDRTYEQYF
. | TRBJ2-1 | TRBV14 | . | TGTGCCAGCCCCGGTGGGGGTAGGGGGGTTCATGAGCAGTTCTTC | CASPGGGRGVHEQFF
few | TRBJ2-1 | TRBV29-1 | . | TGCAGCTCCTTAGCCGGTCTCAATGAGCAGTTCTTC | CSSLAGLNEQFF
many | TRBJ2-3 | TRBV20-1 | . | TGCAGTGCCCGCCCGCGTGAGTGGACAGATACGCAGTATTTT | CSARPREWTDTQYF
. | TRBJ1-1 | TRBV30 | . | TGTGCCTTTGGAGTACAGGCCACTGAAGCTTTCTTT | CAFGVQATEAFF
many | TRBJ2-5 | TRBV18 | . | TGTGCCAGCTCACCACTAGGGTGGCAGCCTCAAGAGACCCAGTACTTC | CASSPLGWQPQETQYF
many | TRBJ2-1 | TRBV24-1 | TRBD1 | TGTGCCACCAGTGAGGCCGGGACAGGTTACAATGAGCAGTTCTTC | CATSEAGTGYNEQFF
many | TRBJ1-1 | TRBV6-1 | TRBD1 | TGTGCCAGCCGACAGGGAAGCATGAACACTGAAGCTTTCTTT | CASRQGSMNTEAFF
few | TRBJ2-1 | TRBV5-1 | . | TGCGCCAGCAGCTTTAGACAGGTCTACAATGAGCAGTTCTTC | CASSFRQVYNEQFF
many | TRBJ2-4 | TRBV12-3/TRBV12-4 | . | TGTGCCAGCAGTCGGCGGAGGGCCGGAAACATTCAGTACTTC | CASSRRRAGNIQYF
. | TRBJ2-3 | TRBV7-2 | TRBD2 | TGTGCCAGCACAAGGCAGCCAGCGGGAGTAGGGACCCGAGCAGATACGCAGTATTTT | CASTRQPAGVGTRADTQYF
many | TRBJ2-3 | TRBV20-1 | TRBD2 | TGCAGTGCTAGAGCAGCGGGAAGCACAGATACGCAGTATTTT | CSARAAGSTDTQYF
few | TRBJ2-3 | TRBV20-1 | . | TGCAGTGCTAGAGGAGTTACGGGCGGAATCACAGATACGCAGTATTTT | CSARGVTGGITDTQYF
. | TRBJ1-1 | TRBV9 | TRBD1 | TGTGCCAGCAGTTACCCCCTGGCAGGGGGGACCTCCGAAGCTTTCTTT | CASSYPLAGGTSEAFF
. | TRBJ1-5 | TRBV2 | . | TGTGCCAGCACCCGGGGGGTAGAGCCCAATCAGCCCCAGCATTTT | CASTRGVEPNQPQHF
many | TRBJ2-1 | TRBV18 | . | TGTGCCAGCTCCCCCCCCGACAGTCTCGAGCAGTTCTTC | CASSPPDSLEQFF
few | TRBJ2-2 | TRBV6-1 | TRBD2 | TGCGCCAGCAGAGCGGGACTAGCGGGCGGGGAGCTGTTTTTT | CASRAGLAGGELFF
many | TRBJ2-3 | TRBV20-1 | TRBD2 | TGCAGTGCGAGACTAGCGGGAGTAAATACGCAGTATTTT | CSARLAGVNTQYF
. | TRBJ2-2 | TRBV27 | TRBD1 | TGTGCCAGCAGCTACTTGACAGGGGGTAGCACCGGGGAGCTGTTTTTT | CASSYLTGGSTGELFF
many | TRBJ2-3 | TRBV7-8 | . | TGTGCCAGCAGCTTAGCACCTGCAGATACGCAGTATTTT | CASSLAPADTQYF
few | TRBJ2-1 | TRBV19 | . | TGTGCCAGTAGTATCAGGGCCCATAGCGATGAGCAGTTCTTC | CASSIRAHSDEQFF
many | TRBJ2-7 | TRBV2 | TRBD2 | TGTGCCAGCAGTGGCGGGAGGGCTTTCGAGCAGTACTTC | CASSGGRAFEQYF
few | TRBJ2-5 | TRBV5-8 | . | TGTGCCAGCAGCTTGTTCGATCTCATAGAGACCCAGTACTTC | CASSLFDLIETQYF
many | TRBJ1-3 | TRBV2 | . | TGTGCCAGCAGTGAAGACAGGGTCGGAAACACCATATATTTT | CASSEDRVGNTIYF
many | TRBJ2-3 | TRBV18 | . | TGTGCCAGCTCACTGACCCCAAAGGATACGCAGTATTTT | CASSLTPKDTQYF
. | TRBJ1-1 | TRBV6-2/TRBV6-3 | . | TGTGCCAGCACATTGATGAGCACTGAAGCTTTCTTT | CASTLMSTEAFF
few | TRBJ2-3 | TRBV24-1 | TRBD2 | TGTGCCACCAGTGGAGCGGGAGAGGGGACAGATACGCAGTATTTT | CATSGAGEGTDTQYF
. | TRBJ2-1 | TRBV29-1 | TRBD1 | TGCAGCGTACGGACAGGGTTTAACTACAATGAGCAGTTCTTC | CSVRTGFNYNEQFF
many | TRBJ2-1 | TRBV20-1 | TRBD1 | TGCAGTGCTAGAGATACTTCTCATCTGGGACAGAGAAACAATGAGCAGTTCTTC | CSARDTSHLGQRNNEQFF
few | TRBJ1-6 | TRBV7-2 | TRBD1 | TGTGCCAGCAGCGCGACAGGGTACTATAATTCACCCCTCCACTTT | CASSATGYYNSPLHF
many | TRBJ1-5 | TRBV4-3 | . | TGCGCCAGCAGCCAAGGGGCAGATAGACCCAATCAGCCCCAGCATTTT | CASSQGADRPNQPQHF
. | TRBJ1-1 | TRBV7-9 | . | TGTGCCAGCAGCTTAGAGGCCGGAGTGAACACTGAAGCTTTCTTT | CASSLEAGVNTEAFF
many | TRBJ1-2 | TRBV27 | TRBD1 | TGTGCCAGCACACCGACACAGGGGGCCGGCTATGGCTACACCTTC | CASTPTQGAGYGYTF
. | TRBJ1-2 | TRBV6-2/TRBV6-3 | . | TGTGCCAGCAGTCTCTCGGACAGCGGCGGCTACACCTTC | CASSLSDSGGYTF
few | TRBJ2-7 | TRBV10-3 | . | TGTGCCATCAGTGAGTCCCGGGGCCGGGGATCCTACGAGCAGTACTTC | CAISESRGRGSYEQYF
many | TRBJ2-1 | TRBV6-2/TRBV6-3 | TRBD2 | TGTGCCAGCAGTTACGGCGGGAGGGATTACAATGAGCAGTTCTTC | CASSYGGRDYNEQFF
few | TRBJ2-4 | TRBV28 | . | TGTGCCAGCAGTACATTCTGGGACGGGAGAAACATTCAGTACTTC | CASSTFWDGRNIQYF
few | TRBJ2-1 | TRBV19 | . | TGTGCCAGTAGTATCAGGGTCAATGAGCAGTTCTTC | CASSIRVNEQFF
many | TRBJ1-5 | TRBV7-2 | . | TGTGCCAGCAGCTTAGGTCCCAGGTTCAATCAGCCCCAGCATTTT | CASSLGPRFNQPQHF
few | TRBJ2-1 | TRBV10-1 | . | TGCGCCAGCAGGGGCCACCGATACAATGAGCAGTTCTTC | CASRGHRYNEQFF
. | TRBJ2-1 | TRBV14 | . | TGTGCCAGCAGCCAAGGACTAGTTACGATCAATGAGCAGTTCTTC | CASSQGLVTINEQFF
many | TRBJ1-2 | TRBV27 | . | TGTGCCAGCAGTTTACGACCGACTACGAGCTACACCTTC | CASSLRPTTSYTF
few | TRBJ2-1 | TRBV5-1 | TRBD2 | TGCGCCAGCAGCTTGCGACTAGCGGTGGAGGGGGGGAATGAGCAGTTCTTC | CASSLRLAVEGGNEQFF
many | TRBJ2-7 | TRBV15 | . | TGTGCCACCAGCCTTGAGGGCGATTGGGGTGAGCAGTACTTC | CATSLEGDWGEQYF
. | TRBJ1-6 | TRBV7-3 | . | TGTGCCAGCAGCCAAAACCTGGGGGCACCCCTCCACTTT | CASSQNLGAPLHF
many | TRBJ2-3 | TRBV28 | TRBD2 | TGTGCCAGCAGGCCGACCGCCGGGACTAGTTACATACCAAGCACAGATACGCAGTATTTT | CASRPTAGTSYIPSTDTQYF
. | TRBJ2-6 | TRBV24-1 | . | TGTGCCACCCAACTTCAGGACGAAGCCTCTGGGGCCAACGTCCTGACTTTC | CATQLQDEASGANVLTF
many | TRBJ1-2 | TRBV7-8 | . | TGTGCCAGCAGCTTAGGAGGTGGCAGGGAGTACTATGGCTACACCTTC | CASSLGGGREYYGYTF